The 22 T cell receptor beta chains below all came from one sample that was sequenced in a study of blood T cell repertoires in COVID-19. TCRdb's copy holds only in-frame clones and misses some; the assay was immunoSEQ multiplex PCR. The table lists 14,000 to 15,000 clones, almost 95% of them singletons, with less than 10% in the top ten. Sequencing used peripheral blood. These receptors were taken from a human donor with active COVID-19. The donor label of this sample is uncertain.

The CDR3 loop reads CASTWDTPSSEAFF. CDR3 coding DNA: TGTGCCAGCACTTGGGACACACCCTCATCTGAAGCTTTCTTT. The chain carries TRBV25-1 and TRBJ1-1; maybe TRBD1 (6 bases). V lost 7 bases to trimming and J lost 6 bases, with 18 bases between them. This CDR3 has 14 amino acids. CDR1 and CDR2 (germline): MGHDK, SYGVNS.

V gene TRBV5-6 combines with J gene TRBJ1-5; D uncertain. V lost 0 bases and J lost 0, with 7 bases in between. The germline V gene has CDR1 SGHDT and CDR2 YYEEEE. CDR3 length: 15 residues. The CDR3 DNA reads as TGTGCCAGCAGCTTGGGACATTTTAGCAATCAGCCCCAGCATTTT. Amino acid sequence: CASSLGHFSNQPQHF.

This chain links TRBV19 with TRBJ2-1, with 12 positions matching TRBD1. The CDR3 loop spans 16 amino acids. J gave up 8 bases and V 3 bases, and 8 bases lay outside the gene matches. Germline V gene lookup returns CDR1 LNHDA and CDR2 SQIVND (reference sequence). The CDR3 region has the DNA TGTGCCAGTAGTATGGGGAGGGGGACAGGGGGCGATGAGCAGTTCTTC. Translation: CASSMGRGTGGDEQFF.

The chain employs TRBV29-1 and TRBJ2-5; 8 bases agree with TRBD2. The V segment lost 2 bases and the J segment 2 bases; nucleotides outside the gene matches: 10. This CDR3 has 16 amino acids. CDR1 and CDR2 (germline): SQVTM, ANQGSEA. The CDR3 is CSVELLVAGYQETQYF. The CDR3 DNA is TGCAGCGTTGAATTACTGGTAGCGGGATATCAAGAGACCCAGTACTTC.

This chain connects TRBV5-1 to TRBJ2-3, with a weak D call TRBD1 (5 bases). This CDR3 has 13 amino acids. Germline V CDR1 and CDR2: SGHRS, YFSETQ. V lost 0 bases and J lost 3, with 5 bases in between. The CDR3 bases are TGCGCCAGCAGCTTGGGACAGACAGATACGCAGTATTTT. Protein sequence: CASSLGQTDTQYF.

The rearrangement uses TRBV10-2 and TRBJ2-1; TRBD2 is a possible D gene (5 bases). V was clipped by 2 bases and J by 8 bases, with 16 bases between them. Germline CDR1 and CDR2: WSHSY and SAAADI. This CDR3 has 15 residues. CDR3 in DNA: TGCGCCAGCAGTGAGACAGTACGAACCGGGGATGAGCAGTTCTTC. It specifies CASSETVRTGDEQFF.

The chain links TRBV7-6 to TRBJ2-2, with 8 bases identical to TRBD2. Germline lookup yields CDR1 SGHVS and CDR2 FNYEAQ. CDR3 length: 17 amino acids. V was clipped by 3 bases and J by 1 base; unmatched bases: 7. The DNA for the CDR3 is TGTGCCAGCAGCTTTCTCGGGGGGGGTGTGAACACCGGGGAGCTGTTTTTT. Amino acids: CASSFLGGGVNTGELFF. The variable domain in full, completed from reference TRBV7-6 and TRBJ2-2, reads GAGVSQSPRYKVTKRGQDVALRCDPISGHVSLYWYRQALGQGPEFLTYFNYEAQQDKSGLPNDRFSAERPEGSISTLTIQRTEQRDSAMYRCASSFLGGGVNTGELFFGEGSRLTVL.

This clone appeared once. The CDR3 is CASSQVRTRYSNQPQHF. The CDR3 region has the DNA TGTGCCAGCAGCCAAGTCCGGACAAGATATAGCAATCAGCCCCAGCATTTT. The chain has TRBV14 and TRBJ1-5; TRBD1 is a possible D gene (5 bases). The germline V and J ends were trimmed by 1 base and 0 bases, with 13 bases remaining between them. The CDR3 extends over 17 amino acids. Germline V CDR1 and CDR2: SGHDN, FVKESK.

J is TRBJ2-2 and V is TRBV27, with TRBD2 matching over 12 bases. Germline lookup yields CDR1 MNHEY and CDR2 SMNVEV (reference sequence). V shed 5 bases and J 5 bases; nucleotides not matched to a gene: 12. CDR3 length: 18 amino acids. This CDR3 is CASSQPGLAGSRTGELFF. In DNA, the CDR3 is TGTGCCAGCAGTCAACCAGGACTAGCGGGGAGTCGAACCGGGGAGCTGTTTTTT.

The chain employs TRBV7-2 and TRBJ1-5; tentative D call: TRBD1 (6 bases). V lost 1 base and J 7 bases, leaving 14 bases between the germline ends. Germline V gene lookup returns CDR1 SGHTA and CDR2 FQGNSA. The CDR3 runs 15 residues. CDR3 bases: TGTGCCAGCAGCTTAGTACAGGGTTTCGACCAGCCCCAGCATTTT. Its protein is CASSLVQGFDQPQHF.

Written as DNA, the CDR3 is TGTGCCAGCAGCTTAAGGGTTCGGTCAGGGGGCGATACGCAGTATTTT. Translation gives CASSLRVRSGGDTQYF. The genes are TRBV7-8 and TRBJ2-3; 8 nucleotides match TRBD1. V was pared by 2 bases and J by 6 bases, with 10 bases of the junction left unmatched. CDR1 is SGHVS, CDR2 FQNEAQ, per germline. CDR3 size: 16 residues.

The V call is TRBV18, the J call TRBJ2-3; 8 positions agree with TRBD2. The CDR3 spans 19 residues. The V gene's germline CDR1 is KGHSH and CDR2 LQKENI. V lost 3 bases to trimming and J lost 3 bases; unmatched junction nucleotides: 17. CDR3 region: CASSPHGLKREWWTDTQYF. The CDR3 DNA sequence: TGTGCCAGCTCACCTCACGGGCTGAAGCGGGAGTGGTGGACAGATACGCAGTATTTT.

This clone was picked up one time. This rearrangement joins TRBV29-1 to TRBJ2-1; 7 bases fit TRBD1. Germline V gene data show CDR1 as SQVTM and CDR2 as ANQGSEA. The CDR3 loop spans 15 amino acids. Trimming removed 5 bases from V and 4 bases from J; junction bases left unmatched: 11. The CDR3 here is CSVTGAETIYNEQFF. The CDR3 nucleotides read TGCAGCGTTACAGGGGCCGAAACAATTTACAATGAGCAGTTCTTC.

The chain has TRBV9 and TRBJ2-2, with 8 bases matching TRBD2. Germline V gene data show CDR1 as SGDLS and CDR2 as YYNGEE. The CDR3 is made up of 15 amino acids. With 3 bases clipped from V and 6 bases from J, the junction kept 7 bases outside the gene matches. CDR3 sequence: CASSGTSRTSGELFF. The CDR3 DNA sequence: TGTGCCAGCAGCGGGACTAGCAGGACGTCCGGGGAGCTGTTTTTT.

In DNA, the CDR3 is TGTGCCTGGAGTTCACGACTGGGGGGCTATGGCTACACCTTC. This sequence encodes CAWSSRLGGYGYTF. V usage is TRBV30 and J usage is TRBJ1-2; D perhaps matches TRBD1 (5 bases). Trimming removed 2 bases at V and 4 bases at J, with 14 bases between. Germline loops: CDR1 GTSNPN, CDR2 SVGIG (reference sequence). The CDR3 has 14 residues. The complete variable domain, with remaining parts taken from reference TRBV30 and TRBJ1-2, reads SQTIHQWPATLVQPVGSPLSLECTVEGTSNPNLYWYRQAAGRGLQLLFYSVGIGQISSEVPQNLSASRPQDRQFILSSKKLLLSDSGFYLCAWSSRLGGYGYTFGSGTRLTVV.

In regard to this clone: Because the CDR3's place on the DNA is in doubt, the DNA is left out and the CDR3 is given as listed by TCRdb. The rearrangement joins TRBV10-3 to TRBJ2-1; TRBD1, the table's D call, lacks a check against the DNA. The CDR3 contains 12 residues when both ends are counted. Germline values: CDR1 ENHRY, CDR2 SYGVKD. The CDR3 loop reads CAISVGQGAMFF.

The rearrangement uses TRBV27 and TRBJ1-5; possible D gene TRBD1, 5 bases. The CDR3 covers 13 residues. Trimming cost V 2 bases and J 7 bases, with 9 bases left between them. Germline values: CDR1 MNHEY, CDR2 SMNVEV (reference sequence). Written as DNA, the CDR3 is TGTGCCAGCAGTTTAGTGTGGGGCCAGCCCCAGCATTTT. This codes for CASSLVWGQPQHF.

The CDR3 DNA follows: TGTGCCAGTAGTCCGCCGGTCGTGAGGCCCCAGCATTTT. It yields the protein CASSPPVVRPQHF. V gene TRBV19 combines with J gene TRBJ1-5; D not certain. Germline CDR1 and CDR2: LNHDA and SQIVND (reference sequence). The CDR3 is 13 residues long. Trimming removed 5 bases at V and 9 bases at J, with 14 bases between.

The CDR3 here is CASSWDTNTEAFF. In DNA, the CDR3 is TGCGCCAGCAGCTGGGACACGAACACTGAAGCTTTCTTT. This chain connects TRBV5-1 to TRBJ1-1, with D perhaps TRBD1 (6 bases). CDR1 and CDR2 from the germline V gene are SGHRS and YFSETQ. The ends were cut back, 3 bases at V and 1 base at J, with 7 bases in the middle. The CDR3 sequence is 13 residues long.

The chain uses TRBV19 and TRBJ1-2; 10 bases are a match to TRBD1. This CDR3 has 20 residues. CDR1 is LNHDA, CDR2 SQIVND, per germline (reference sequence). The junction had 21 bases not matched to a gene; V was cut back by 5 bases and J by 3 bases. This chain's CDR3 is CASSFRTGGVGAPADYGYTF. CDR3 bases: TGTGCCAGTAGTTTCCGGACAGGGGGTGTTGGGGCCCCTGCTGACTATGGCTACACCTTC.

The CDR3 region is CASSRGLAGGGETQYF. The CDR3 nucleotides read TGCGCCAGCAGCCGAGGACTAGCGGGGGGTGGGGAGACCCAGTACTTC. The rearrangement joins TRBV4-1 to TRBJ2-5; TRBD2 matches 14 bases. The CDR3 runs to 16 residues. Per the germline V gene, CDR1 is MGHRA and CDR2 is YSYEKL. V was clipped by 4 bases and J by 5 bases; unmatched bases: 6.

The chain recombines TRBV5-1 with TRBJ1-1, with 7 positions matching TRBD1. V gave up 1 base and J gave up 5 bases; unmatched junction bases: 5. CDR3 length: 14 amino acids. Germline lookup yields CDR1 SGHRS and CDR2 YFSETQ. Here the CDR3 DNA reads TGCGCCAGCAGCTTGTCTACAGGGGAGACTGAAGCTTTCTTT. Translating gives CASSLSTGETEAFF.